The 21 T cell receptor beta chains in this list originate from one sample, sequenced in a study of T-cell memory formation after mild COVID-19. In TCRdb, the 5' RACE reads were re-called with MiXCR into one record per CDR3 protein. The sample holds about 610,000 distinct CDR3 sequences, roughly 17% seen once. Sequences were obtained from PBMCs or a T cell subset sorted from them (not recorded which). The receptors originated from an adult woman who had mild COVID-19 (a few samples of this study predate the infection). Cell type and time point are not known.

The chain carries TRBV28 and TRBJ1-1; 7 bases fit TRBD1. Per the germline V gene, CDR1 is MDHEN and CDR2 is SYDVKM. With 5 bases clipped from V and 5 bases from J, the junction kept 11 bases outside the gene matches. The CDR3 covers 15 residues. The CDR3 DNA reads TGTGCCAGCAGTCTCGGACAGGTGACCCTTACTGAAGCTTTCTTT. Translated: CASSLGQVTLTEAFF.

This clonotype has a handful of counts. The V gene is TRBV6-1, the J gene TRBJ2-7; 10 bases agree with TRBD1. With V trimmed by 6 bases and J by 9 bases, 8 bases remained unmatched. The CDR3 has 13 amino acids. Germline V gene data show CDR1 as MNHNS and CDR2 as SASEGT. Here the CDR3 DNA reads TGTGCCAGCAGAGACAGGGGGCGCGCGGGGCAGTACTTC. This encodes CASRDRGRAGQYF.

The sample holds many counts of this clonotype. The J gene is TRBJ1-1, the V gene TRBV12-3 or TRBV12-4, with D possibly being TRBD1 (6 bases). CDR3 length equals 14 residues. V gave up 3 bases and J gave up 6 bases, with 14 bases separating them. The CDR3 sequence: CASSFGGGRAEAFF. CDR3 DNA sequence: TGTGCCAGCAGTTTCGGTGGGGGCCGGGCTGAAGCTTTCTTT.

Regarding this clonotype: No DNA is shown, since the ends of the CDR3 on it are uncertain; the CDR3 is the one TCRdb lists. The CDR3 loop reads CATPLGNQLPQIRSIF. The rearrangement joins TRBV24-1 to TRBJ2-3; the table's D call, TRBD1, was not checked against the DNA. The CDR3 length is 16 residues, termini included. CDR1 is KGHDR and CDR2 is SFDVKD in the germline V gene.

This clonotype was seen only a few times. The chain employs TRBV5-5 and TRBJ2-7; 11 positions agree with TRBD1. The CDR3 extends over 15 amino acids. CDR1 SGHKS and CDR2 YYEKEE come from the germline V gene (reference sequence). Trimming removed 1 base from V and 5 bases from J; junction bases left unmatched: 5. In DNA form, the CDR3 reads TGTGCCAGCAGCTTGCTAGGACAGGGGGCTAACGAGCAGTACTTC. Protein: CASSLLGQGANEQYF.

The CDR3 loop is CASSDTSRALGTDTQYF. The CDR3, as DNA: TGTGCCAGCAGTGATACCTCCCGGGCCCTAGGCACAGATACGCAGTATTTT. This chain links TRBV6-5 with TRBJ2-3, with D uncertain. In germline, CDR1 is MNHEY, CDR2 SVGAGI. CDR3 length: 17 residues. The V end lost 5 bases, the J end lost 1 base, and 19 bases lay between the germline ends.

The chain has TRBV11-1 and TRBJ2-2; either TRBD1 or TRBD2 may supply D (6 bases each). Trimming took off 5 bases at V and 5 bases at J, with 18 bases between the two ends. The length of the CDR3 is 16 residues. Germline V gives CDR1 SGHAT, CDR2 FQDESV (reference sequence). The CDR3 loop reads CASSGRIGGGTGELFF. CDR3 DNA: TGTGCCAGCAGCGGGCGGATCGGGGGCGGAACCGGGGAGCTGTTTTTT.

There are a few counts of this clonotype. V gene TRBV7-9 combines with J gene TRBJ2-2, with D maybe TRBD2 (5 bases). With 1 base removed from V and 4 bases from J, the gap between germline ends came to 13 bases. The CDR3 totals 16 residues. Germline CDR1 is SEHNR and CDR2 is FQNEAQ (reference sequence). In DNA, the CDR3 is TGTGCCAGCAGCTTAGGTGGGAGTTGGAGCACCGGGGAGCTGTTTTTT. Translated, it gives CASSLGGSWSTGELFF.

The chain recombines TRBV19 with TRBJ2-3, with D hard to call. The CDR3 has 15 amino acids. CDR1 LNHDA and CDR2 SQIVND come from the germline V gene (reference sequence). Deletions cut 3 bases from V and 1 base from J, with 11 bases between. The CDR3 reads CASSIGEPRTDTQYF. The CDR3 coding sequence is TGTGCCAGTAGTATCGGCGAGCCCCGCACAGATACGCAGTATTTT.

A few counts support this clonotype. The chain carries TRBV6-5 and TRBJ2-3; D unclear. Germline V gives CDR1 MNHEY, CDR2 SVGAGI. V dropped 2 bases and J dropped 0 bases, with 18 bases sitting between them. CDR3 length: 18 amino acids. This CDR3 is CASSYEVPSPTSTDTQYF. The CDR3 DNA is TGTGCCAGCAGTTACGAGGTCCCCTCCCCTACTAGCACAGATACGCAGTATTTT.

The chain carries TRBV5-5 and TRBJ1-2, with D hard to call. This CDR3 spans 14 amino acids. Germline V CDR1 and CDR2: SGHKS, YYEKEE (reference sequence). Trimming stripped 4 bases from V and 7 bases from J, with 17 bases between. The CDR3 DNA reads TGTGCCAGCAGCGATGGGCGATACTCCGGTGGCTACACCTTC. This sequence encodes CASSDGRYSGGYTF.

This rearrangement joins TRBV29-1 to TRBJ2-7, with D perhaps matching TRBD1 or TRBD2 (5 bases each). Germline-derived CDR1 and CDR2 are SQVTM and ANQGSEA. The CDR3 covers 14 residues. Trimming pared 4 bases from V and 2 bases from J, leaving 15 bases between. The DNA of the CDR3 is TGCAGCGTTGGAGGGGCAGGGAATACCTACGAGCAGTACTTC. The encoded protein is CSVGGAGNTYEQYF.

This chain connects TRBV5-5 to TRBJ2-3; 7 nucleotides align to TRBD2. V was clipped by 1 base and J by 6 bases; unmatched bases: 8. The length of the CDR3 is 15 residues. Germline assignment: CDR1 SGHKS and CDR2 YYEKEE (reference sequence). Written as DNA, the CDR3 is TGTGCCAGCAGCTTGATCCAGCGGGGAGCCGATACGCAGTATTTT. This encodes CASSLIQRGADTQYF.

This clonotype has a count of ten or more. This sequence joins TRBV19 and TRBJ1-5; no clear D gene. CDR1 and CDR2 from the germline V gene are LNHDA and SQIVND (reference sequence). With 5 bases removed from V and 3 bases from J, the gap between germline ends came to 11 bases. This CDR3 is built from 14 residues. The CDR3 region is CASSSYSLNQPQHF. CDR3 coding DNA: TGTGCCAGTAGTTCTTACAGTCTCAATCAGCCCCAGCATTTT.

This clonotype was detected only a few times. This chain's CDR3 is CASSQAINGPNTEAFF. DNA for the CDR3: TGTGCCAGCAGCCAAGCGATAAACGGCCCAAACACTGAAGCTTTCTTT. V gene TRBV14 combines with J gene TRBJ1-1; no firm D call. V shed 1 base and J shed 2 bases, with 14 bases lying between them. Germline V gene data show CDR1 as SGHDN and CDR2 as FVKESK. The CDR3 consists of 16 residues.

The V and J genes are TRBV4-3 and TRBJ1-6; 7 bases line up with TRBD1. CDR1 and CDR2 from the germline V gene are LGHNA and YSLEER. Trimming removed 1 base from V and 10 bases from J; junction bases left unmatched: 1. There are 13 residues in the CDR3. The CDR3 DNA is TGCGCCAGCAGCCAAGGCAGGGGGTCACCCCTCCACTTT. Protein: CASSQGRGSPLHF.

The chain joins TRBV4-2 to TRBJ2-5; TRBD2 matches at 10 bases. Germline lookup yields CDR1 LGHNA and CDR2 YNFKEQ. With 1 base clipped from V and 5 bases from J, the junction kept 4 bases outside the gene matches. The CDR3 covers 15 residues. The CDR3 region has the DNA TGTGCCAGCAGCCAAGGTAGCGGGGGGAAGGAGACCCAGTACTTC. Translated, it gives CASSQGSGGKETQYF.

A few counts support this clonotype. The DNA is omitted, as the CDR3 cannot be located on it reliably, and the CDR3 follows TCRdb's listing. The rearrangement links TRBV4-2 to TRBJ1-1. In germline, CDR1 is LGHNA, CDR2 YNFKEQ. Termini included, the CDR3 measures 15 amino acids. CDR3: CASSPYVGPNTEAFF.

This chain uses TRBV7-3 with TRBJ2-5; 9 nucleotides line up with TRBD2. The CDR3 length is 14 residues. Germline V lookup: CDR1 SGHTA, CDR2 FQGTGA. J gave up 5 bases and V 5 bases, and 6 bases lay outside the gene matches. The DNA for the CDR3 is TGTGCCAGCAGCCCCATGGCGGGGGGGGAGACCCAGTACTTC. Protein product: CASSPMAGGETQYF.

The rearrangement joins TRBV29-1 to TRBJ2-1; D possibly corresponds to TRBD2 (5 bases). The CDR3 consists of 15 residues. The V gene's germline CDR1 is SQVTM and CDR2 ANQGSEA. Trimming removed 3 bases at V and 3 bases at J, with 15 bases between. The CDR3 region is CSVDERLNHYNEQFF. CDR3 sequence (DNA): TGCAGCGTTGATGAGCGGCTGAACCACTACAATGAGCAGTTCTTC.

V usage is TRBV9 and J usage is TRBJ2-1; perhaps TRBD1 as D (6 bases). Germline V gene data show CDR1 as SGDLS and CDR2 as YYNGEE. V was clipped by 4 bases and J by 8 bases, with 16 bases between them. The CDR3 runs to 14 residues. The CDR3 coding sequence is TGTGCCAGCAGCTTACGACAGGTGGAAGATGAGCAGTTCTTC. Its protein product is CASSLRQVEDEQFF.